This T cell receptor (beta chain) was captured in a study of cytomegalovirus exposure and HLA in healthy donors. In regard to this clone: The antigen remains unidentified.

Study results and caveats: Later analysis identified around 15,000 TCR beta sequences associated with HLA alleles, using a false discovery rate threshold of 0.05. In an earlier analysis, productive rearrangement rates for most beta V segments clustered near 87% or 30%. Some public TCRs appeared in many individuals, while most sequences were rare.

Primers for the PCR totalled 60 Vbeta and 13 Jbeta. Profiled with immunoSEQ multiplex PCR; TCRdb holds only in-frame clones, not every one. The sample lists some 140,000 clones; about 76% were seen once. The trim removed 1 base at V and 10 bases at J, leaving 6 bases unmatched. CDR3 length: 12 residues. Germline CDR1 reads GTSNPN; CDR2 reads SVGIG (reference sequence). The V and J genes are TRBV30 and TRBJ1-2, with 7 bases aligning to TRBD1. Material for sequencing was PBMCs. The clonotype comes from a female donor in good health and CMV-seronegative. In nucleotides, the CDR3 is TGTGCCTGGAGTGGGACAGGTAGCGACTACACCTTC. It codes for CAWSGTGSDYTF.